The 29 T cell receptor beta chains below all came from one sample that was sequenced in a study of blood T cells in healthy people across ages (dated by TCRdb to the mid-2010s). Library construction relied on 5' RACE. A second roughly 6 to 12 cycle PCR used a sample-barcoded 5' primer and a J-beta primer mix. The public sequencing data were trimmed at Q25 with fastp and processed into clonotypes with MiXCR by TCRdb, which kept only in-frame beta chains. Here each entry gathers all rows of one CDR3 protein and keeps the most common genes and DNA. Across this sample there are some 1,800,000 distinct CDR3 sequences, with about 39% seen only once. The ten top clones hold under 30% of the sample. The sequenced sample was blood. The origin of the receptors is a human donor in good health.

In its sample, this clonotype was seen a few times. The chain recombines TRBV20-1 with TRBJ2-4; 8 bases line up with TRBD2. Judging by the DNA end, TRBJ2-7 fits better; the J call may be wrong. The CDR3 runs to 14 residues. Germline lookup yields CDR1 DFQATT and CDR2 SNEGSKA (reference sequence). The CDR3 loop is CSGKKAGGGYEQYF. CDR3 nucleotides: TGCAGTGGAAAGAAGGCGGGCGGGGGGTACGAGCAGTACTTC.

This clonotype was seen at least ten times. The J gene is TRBJ2-5, the V gene TRBV18; D ambiguous. The V end was cut by 0 bases, the J end by 2 bases, with 4 bases between. Germline CDR1 and CDR2: KGHSH and LQKENI. CDR3 size: 13 residues. The CDR3 DNA sequence: TGTGCCAGCTCACCACCAAGTCAAGAGACCCAGTACTTC. Translated: CASSPPSQETQYF.

The chain couples TRBV4-2 to TRBJ2-5; 8 nucleotides agree with TRBD1. This CDR3 comprises 16 residues. Trimming removed 0 bases from V and 4 bases from J; junction bases left unmatched: 7. Germline CDR1 LGHNA, CDR2 YNFKEQ. The CDR3 nucleotides read TGTGCCAGCAGCCAAGATCTGAACAGGGGGAGAGAGACCCAGTACTTC. Encoded protein: CASSQDLNRGRETQYF.

The table lists this clonotype with a few counts. V usage is TRBV10-3 and J usage is TRBJ2-5; D possibly corresponds to TRBD1 (6 bases). Trimming left V 0 bases short and J 3 bases short, with 8 bases between. Germline V CDR1 and CDR2: ENHRY, SYGVKD. The CDR3 is 14 residues long. CDR3 residues: CAISESRQEETQYF. CDR3 nucleotide sequence: TGTGCCATCAGTGAGTCTCGACAGGAAGAGACCCAGTACTTC.

A few counts support this clonotype. V usage is TRBV6-1 and J usage is TRBJ1-3; D is ambiguous. Between the trimmed V and J ends, which lost 5 bases and 2 bases, there was a span of 10 bases. The CDR3 totals 14 residues. The germline V gene encodes CDR1 MNHNS and CDR2 SASEGT. The CDR3 nucleotides are TGTGCCAGCAGTATGGGGTTGACTGGAAACACCATATATTTT. Translated, it gives CASSMGLTGNTIYF.

This clonotype was detected a few times. The chain employs TRBV27 and TRBJ2-5; 7 bases match TRBD1. The germline V gene encodes CDR1 MNHEY and CDR2 SMNVEV (reference sequence). This CDR3 comprises 15 residues. Trimming removed 2 bases from V and 4 bases from J; junction bases left unmatched: 7. CDR3 sequence: CASSLAQGWAETQYF. The DNA for the CDR3 is TGTGCCAGCAGTTTAGCACAGGGGTGGGCAGAGACCCAGTACTTC.

The chain combines TRBV12-3 or TRBV12-4 with TRBJ1-1, with D unresolved. V lost 3 bases, J lost 7 bases, and 15 bases lay in between. CDR3 length: 14 amino acids. DNA for the CDR3: TGTGCCAGCAGTTTGGACCAGAGGAGCCATGAAGCTTTCTTT. As protein: CASSLDQRSHEAFF.

The chain employs TRBV6-1 and TRBJ1-1; D is uncertain. Trimming left V 6 bases short and J 1 base short, with 12 bases between. The CDR3 extends over 14 amino acids. CDR1 is MNHNS and CDR2 is SASEGT in the germline V gene. The DNA for the CDR3 is TGTGCCAGCAGGACACAAAGCTCGAACACTGAAGCTTTCTTT. Its translation: CASRTQSSNTEAFF.

This clonotype appeared a few times. The chain uses TRBV27 and TRBJ2-1; D unclear. V shed 3 bases and J shed 11 bases, with 11 bases lying between them. The CDR3 loop spans 12 amino acids. The germline V gene has CDR1 MNHEY and CDR2 SMNVEV (reference sequence). CDR3 coding DNA: TGTGCCAGCAGTTTTAGTTTTGGCAAGCAGTTCTTC. This encodes CASSFSFGKQFF.

This clonotype was detected ten times or more. The CDR3 loop reads CASSLELAGGHSGANVLTF. The DNA for the CDR3 is TGTGCCAGCAGCTTAGAGCTAGCGGGGGGCCACTCTGGGGCCAACGTCCTGACTTTC. This rearrangement joins TRBV7-8 to TRBJ2-6; 11 nucleotides align to TRBD2. The CDR3 is 19 amino acids. Trimming cost V 1 base and J 0 bases; bases outside gene matches: 5. CDR1 and CDR2 (germline): SGHVS, FQNEAQ.

This clonotype has more than one count but fewer than ten. The chain couples TRBV7-2 to TRBJ2-3; 13 bases map to TRBD2. The J segment lost 4 bases and the V segment lost 5 bases, leaving 6 bases of the junction unmatched. The germline V gene encodes CDR1 SGHTA and CDR2 FQGNSA. The CDR3 is made up of 16 amino acids. The CDR3: CASSPGTSGDSDTQYF. DNA for the CDR3: TGTGCCAGCAGCCCCGGGACTAGCGGGGACTCAGATACGCAGTATTTT.

This sequence joins TRBV5-1 and TRBJ2-7; D remains unclear. Germline CDR1 reads SGHRS; CDR2 reads YFSETQ. This CDR3 contains 14 residues. V lost 1 base to trimming and J lost 2 bases, with 10 bases between them. For the CDR3, the DNA is TGCGCCAGCAGCTTGATCCCCTCAGCCTACGAGCAGTACTTC. Encoded protein: CASSLIPSAYEQYF. The variable domain in full, with the rest retrieved from reference TRBV5-1 and TRBJ2-7, is KAGVTQTPRYLIKTRGQQVTLSCSPISGHRSVSWYQQTPGQGLQFLFEYFSETQRNKGNFPGRFSGRQFSNSRSEMNVSTLELGDSALYLCASSLIPSAYEQYFGPGTRLTVT.

The chain joins TRBV7-2 to TRBJ1-2, with unresolved D. Germline V gene data show CDR1 as SGHTA and CDR2 as FQGNSA. Trimming stripped 2 bases from V and 3 bases from J, with 10 bases between. The CDR3 has 14 amino acids. CDR3 bases: TGTGCCAGCAGCTTAAACGGATTTGACTATGGCTACACCTTC. This sequence encodes CASSLNGFDYGYTF.

The sample holds a few counts of this clonotype. A much larger clonotype is one base distant, so this may be a read error. The chain couples TRBV10-3 to TRBJ2-7, with a weak D call TRBD2 (5 bases). This CDR3 region has 14 residues. Germline V gene sequence: CDR1 ENHRY, CDR2 SYGVKD. Trimming cost V 0 bases and J 2 bases, with 8 bases left between them. This CDR3 is CAISESRATYEQYF. In nucleotides, the CDR3 is TGTGCCATCAGTGAGTCGCGGGCGACCTACGAGCAGTACTTC.

This clonotype was seen more than once but under ten times. Here the CDR3 DNA reads TGTGCCAGCAACGGCGGGCTGGACATTCAGTACTTC. Amino acid sequence: CASNGGLDIQYF. The V call is TRBV28, the J call TRBJ2-4, with D tentatively TRBD2 (5 bases). V shed 7 bases and J shed 8 bases, with 12 bases lying between them. Germline V gene lookup returns CDR1 MDHEN and CDR2 SYDVKM. CDR3 length: 12 amino acids.

This chain joins TRBV20-1 and TRBJ2-1; TRBD1 agrees at 7 bases. This CDR3 comprises 14 residues. Trimming cost V 6 bases and J 10 bases; bases outside gene matches: 15. Looked up from germline, CDR1 is DFQATT and CDR2 is SNEGSKA (reference sequence). CDR3 DNA: TGCAGTGCGCAGGGGACAGTCCTCAACTACGAGCAGTTCTTC. It is translated as CSAQGTVLNYEQFF.

This clonotype was observed a handful of times. The V call is TRBV29-1, the J call TRBJ2-1; 7 bases line up with TRBD2. Germline CDR1 is SQVTM and CDR2 is ANQGSEA. The trim removed 5 bases at V and 8 bases at J, leaving 3 bases unmatched. This CDR3 spans 11 amino acids. CDR3 protein: CSVLRGDEQFF. DNA of the CDR3: TGCAGCGTTCTTCGGGGGGATGAGCAGTTCTTC.

For the CDR3, the DNA is TGTGCCAGCAGTTTCTGGGAGATCCGGAATGAAAAACTGTTTTTT. Its protein product is CASSFWEIRNEKLFF. V gene TRBV12-3 or TRBV12-4 combines with J gene TRBJ1-4; the D is unclear. V was clipped by 3 bases and J by 5 bases, with 13 bases between them. This CDR3 comprises 15 residues.

The chain carries TRBV20-1 and TRBJ2-3, with 8 bases lining up with TRBD2. The length of the CDR3 is 16 residues. The V gene end was trimmed by 7 bases and the J gene end by 4 bases; junction bases not matched to a gene: 16. Germline-derived CDR1 and CDR2 are DFQATT and SNEGSKA (reference sequence). For the CDR3, the DNA is TGCAGTGTCTCGACCCCGGGACTAGACGGGGCAGATACGCAGTATTTT. This encodes CSVSTPGLDGADTQYF.

The rearrangement joins TRBV5-8 to TRBJ2-3; D may be TRBD2 (6 bases). The CDR3 totals 14 residues. Trimming removed 7 bases at V and 1 base at J, with 13 bases between. In germline, CDR1 is SGHTS, CDR2 YDEGEE. CDR3 sequence: CASERGGGTDTQYF. The CDR3 DNA reads TGTGCCAGCGAAAGGGGAGGAGGCACAGATACGCAGTATTTT.

Of note for this clonotype: Without the conserved terminal phenylalanine or tryptophan, this CDR3 likely stems from a read error. The chain is built from TRBV7-2 and TRBJ2-4; TRBD2 agrees at 7 bases. The J call may be incorrect, as the DNA end agrees better with TRBJ2-7. Germline CDR1 and CDR2: SGHTA and FQGNSA. The CDR3 spans 15 residues. The CDR3 sequence: CASSLDRAGAYEQYL. Written as DNA, the CDR3 is TGTGCCAGCAGTTTAGACCGTGCGGGGGCCTACGAGCAGTACTTA.

The chain couples TRBV30 to TRBJ2-5; 8 nucleotides agree with TRBD1. Germline CDR1 GTSNPN, CDR2 SVGIG (reference sequence). The CDR3 totals 13 residues. V dropped 5 bases and J dropped 1; count of bases not matched to a gene: 3. As DNA, the CDR3 is TGTGCCTGGGACAGGGGACTCCAAGAGACCCAGTACTTC. This codes for CAWDRGLQETQYF.

The count of this clonotype is one. This CDR3 reads CSVGDVVLGTEAFF. The CDR3 DNA follows: TGCAGCGTTGGAGATGTAGTTTTGGGCACTGAAGCTTTCTTT. The genes are TRBV29-1 and TRBJ1-1, with D unresolved. Trimming pared 4 bases from V and 4 bases from J, leaving 16 bases between. Germline V gives CDR1 SQVTM, CDR2 ANQGSEA. This CDR3 is built from 14 residues.

The DNA of the CDR3 is TGTGCCAGCAGCTTACAGGTTGGTCAGCCCCAGCATTTT. Encoded protein: CASSLQVGQPQHF. The rearrangement links TRBV7-2 to TRBJ1-5; D gene ambiguous. The CDR3 length is 13 residues. Looked up from germline, CDR1 is SGHTA and CDR2 is FQGNSA. V lost 2 bases, J lost 6 bases, and 8 bases lay in between.

This chain connects TRBV5-1 to TRBJ1-1, with a weak D call TRBD1 (5 bases). Germline V gene lookup returns CDR1 SGHRS and CDR2 YFSETQ. V lost 0 bases and J lost 1, with 19 bases in between. This CDR3 has 18 residues. The CDR3: CASSLVGRGAVPNTEAFF. The CDR3 DNA reads as TGCGCCAGCAGCTTGGTTGGAAGGGGCGCAGTGCCGAACACTGAAGCTTTCTTT.

The rearrangement links TRBV9 to TRBJ2-5, with 8 bases fitting TRBD1. Germline V gene data show CDR1 as SGDLS and CDR2 as YYNGEE. This CDR3 contains 15 residues. V lost 1 base to trimming and J lost 4 bases; unmatched junction nucleotides: 6. The CDR3 DNA sequence: TGTGCCAGCAGCGTAACAGGGGGGTTCGGAGAGACCCAGTACTTC. It translates to CASSVTGGFGETQYF. The whole variable domain, remainder taken from reference TRBV9 and TRBJ2-5, is DSGVTQTPKHLITATGQRVTLRCSPRSGDLSVYWYQQSLDQGLQFLIQYYNGEERAKGNILERFSAQQFPDLHSELNLSSLELGDSALYFCASSVTGGFGETQYFGPGTRLLVL.

The chain uses TRBV9 and TRBJ1-3; no clear D. The CDR3 extends over 16 amino acids. With 0 bases removed from V and 3 bases from J, the gap between germline ends came to 13 bases. Germline CDR1 and CDR2: SGDLS and YYNGEE. In DNA form, the CDR3 reads TGTGCCAGCAGCGTAGACGGGAGGTTAGGTGGAAACACCATATATTTT. Encoded protein: CASSVDGRLGGNTIYF.

V gene TRBV4-3 combines with J gene TRBJ1-6; D is ambiguous. Trimming took 1 base from V and 8 from J, leaving 18 bases between them. Germline values: CDR1 LGHNA, CDR2 YSLEER. The CDR3 runs 17 residues. CDR3: CASSQGGLSVQHSPLHF. The CDR3, as DNA: TGCGCCAGCAGCCAAGGAGGACTCTCGGTTCAACATTCACCCCTCCACTTT.

For the CDR3, the DNA is TGTGCCAGCGGTTCCGCAGGCAACTCCTACGAGCAGTACTTC. Translated: CASGSAGNSYEQYF. The chain is built from TRBV28 and TRBJ2-7, with D hard to call. The CDR3 covers 14 residues. Germline V CDR1 and CDR2: MDHEN, SYDVKM. V lost 8 bases, J lost 0 bases, and 14 bases lay in between.